These 22 T cell receptor beta chains originate from one sample sequenced in a study of prognosis after radiotherapy for stage I lung cancer. The TCR beta CDR3 region was amplified from genomic DNA, with two rounds of multiplex PCR being used for the amplification. Round-one PCR had primers specific to each TRBV and TRBJ gene. TCRdb analysed the multiplex PCR reads with MiXCR anew, one entry per CDR3 protein. The sample carries some 13,000 distinct CDR3 sequences, about 46% recorded once. Sequenced material: PBMCs, taken before or after stereotactic body radiation therapy (not recorded which). The receptors derive from a donor of 50 years or more with non-small cell lung cancer.

Judged by abundance, this clonotype is medium-sized (0.01 to 0.1%). The chain has TRBV20-1 and TRBJ2-1; possibly TRBD2 for D (6 bases). The CDR3 has 12 residues. The V end lost 7 bases, the J end lost 3 bases, and 10 bases lay between the germline ends. Germline V gives CDR1 DFQATT, CDR2 SNEGSKA (reference sequence). CDR3 DNA: TGCAGTGTCTCTAGCGACTACAATGAGCAGTTCTTC. Protein product: CSVSSDYNEQFF.

This clonotype was observed many times. The V and J genes are TRBV3-1 and TRBJ2-1; 8 bases map to TRBD2. The CDR3 sequence is 14 residues long. V shed 8 bases and J 6 bases; nucleotides not matched to a gene: 9. Germline V gene data show CDR1 as LGHDT and CDR2 as YNNKEL (reference sequence). The CDR3 DNA is TGTGCCAGCCGCACGGGACTAGGGTTCAATGAGCAGTTCTTC. As protein: CASRTGLGFNEQFF.

This chain joins TRBV20-1 and TRBJ2-5; D might be TRBD2 (6 bases). The germline gives CDR1 DFQATT, CDR2 SNEGSKA (reference sequence). The V end was cut by 6 bases, the J end by 5 bases, with 31 bases between. The CDR3 is 18 amino acids. The CDR3 region has the DNA TGCAGTGCCCGGCGGCGGGGAGCCTTACATAAAGATGAGGAGACCCAGTACTTC. Its protein is CSARRRGALHKDEETQYF.

The gene calls are TRBV4-3 and TRBJ2-1; TRBD1 aligns across 11 bases. V was pared by 1 base and J by 7 bases, with 6 bases of the junction left unmatched. This CDR3 has 16 residues. Germline V gene sequence: CDR1 LGHNA, CDR2 YSLEER. DNA of the CDR3: TGCGCCAGCAGCCAAGTAGGACAGGGGGCTGGGAATGAGCAGTTCTTC. Residues: CASSQVGQGAGNEQFF.

This clonotype was seen repeatedly, ten times or more. This chain joins TRBV30 and TRBJ2-5, with 12 bases matching TRBD2. Trimming at V came to 0 bases and at J to 4 bases, leaving 6 bases not matched to a gene. This CDR3 is 16 amino acids long. Germline-derived CDR1 and CDR2 are GTSNPN and SVGIG (reference sequence). CDR3 protein: CAWSVRLAGVSETQYF. In nucleotides, the CDR3 is TGTGCCTGGAGTGTAAGACTAGCGGGAGTTTCAGAGACCCAGTACTTC. Together with reference TRBV30 and TRBJ2-5, the CDR3 gives the full variable domain: SQTIHQWPATLVQPVGSPLSLECTVEGTSNPNLYWYRQAAGRGLQLLFYSVGIGQISSEVPQNLSASRPQDRQFILSSKKLLLSDSGFYLCAWSVRLAGVSETQYFGPGTRLLVL.

The J gene is TRBJ2-1, the V gene TRBV19; 9 nucleotides align to TRBD1. The junction had 9 bases not matched to a gene; V was cut back by 2 bases and J by 7 bases. This CDR3 spans 16 amino acids. Per germline, CDR1 LNHDA and CDR2 SQIVND (reference sequence). This CDR3 reads CASSIRQGQGRNEQFF. The CDR3 nucleotides read TGTGCCAGTAGTATAAGACAGGGACAGGGCAGGAATGAGCAGTTCTTC.

Comment on this clonotype: A far larger clone is one nucleotide away, so this likely arose from a read error. This chain uses TRBV2 with TRBJ2-5; 9 nucleotides line up with TRBD1. TRBJ2-1 explains the end of the DNA better; the J call may be wrong. The CDR3 length is 13 residues. The V gene's germline CDR1 is SNHLY and CDR2 FYNNEI. The CDR3 DNA is TGTGCCGGGGAGGACAGGGGAAACAATGAGCAGTTCTTC. It translates to CAGEDRGNNEQFF.

This clonotype is labeled medium-sized (0.01 to 0.1%). J is TRBJ2-3 and V is TRBV7-9; D not certain. The ends were cut back, 2 bases at V and 6 bases at J, with 6 bases in the middle. Germline assignment: CDR1 SEHNR and CDR2 FQNEAQ (reference sequence). The CDR3 spans 12 residues. The CDR3 loop reads CASSLRRDTQYF. The DNA for the CDR3 is TGTGCCAGCAGCTTAAGAAGGGATACGCAGTATTTT.

The chain joins TRBV7-9 to TRBJ2-7, with no clear D. Germline V CDR1 and CDR2: SEHNR, FQNEAQ (reference sequence). Trimming shortened V by 1 base and J by 1 base, and 8 bases separated the two germline ends. The length of the CDR3 is 14 residues. This CDR3 is CASSLGVGSYEQYF. The CDR3 DNA follows: TGTGCCAGCAGCTTAGGGGTGGGGTCCTACGAGCAGTACTTC.

This clonotype has at least ten counts. The V gene is TRBV5-4, the J gene TRBJ2-7; possibly TRBD1 for D (7 bases). This CDR3 has 14 amino acids. The V and J ends lost 4 bases and 1 base respectively, with 12 bases between them. CDR1 and CDR2 (germline): SGHNT, YYREEE (reference sequence). The CDR3 sequence is CASSQQGRSYEQYF. CDR3 bases: TGTGCCAGCAGCCAACAGGGGAGGTCCTACGAGCAGTACTTC.

The sample holds many counts of this clonotype. This rearrangement joins TRBV5-8 to TRBJ1-1, with no clear D. Germline lookup yields CDR1 SGHTS and CDR2 YDEGEE. The germline V and J ends were trimmed by 1 base and 7 bases, with 11 bases remaining between them. The CDR3 runs to 13 residues. In DNA, the CDR3 is TGTGCCAGCAGCTTGTGGCAGAATCTTGAAGCTTTCTTT. Protein sequence: CASSLWQNLEAFF.

This clonotype is deemed medium-sized. The CDR3 DNA sequence: TGTGCCAGTAGTATCCTAGCGGGAGGGTCCATGGGGGAGCTGTTTTTT. Protein product: CASSILAGGSMGELFF. This chain links TRBV19 with TRBJ2-2, with 12 bases fitting TRBD2. Germline loops: CDR1 LNHDA, CDR2 SQIVND (reference sequence). Trimming cost V 3 bases and J 8 bases; bases outside gene matches: 7. There are 16 residues in the CDR3.

This clonotype occurred many times. V and J are TRBV4-1 and TRBJ2-5; TRBD1 agrees at 10 bases. CDR3 length: 16 amino acids. The trim removed 1 base at V and 2 bases at J, leaving 4 bases unmatched. Germline-derived CDR1 and CDR2 are MGHRA and YSYEKL. CDR3 sequence: CASSQGPGQGQETQYF. The CDR3 nucleotides are TGCGCCAGCAGCCAAGGACCGGGACAGGGGCAAGAGACCCAGTACTTC.

CDR3 amino acids: CASSLYGQGNTIYF. The CDR3 region has the DNA TGCGCCAGCAGCTTGTATGGACAAGGAAACACCATATATTTT. This chain connects TRBV5-1 to TRBJ1-3; tentative D call: TRBD1 (5 bases). This CDR3 comprises 14 residues. Germline V gene sequence: CDR1 SGHRS, CDR2 YFSETQ. Trimming pared 1 base from V and 4 bases from J, leaving 9 bases between.

The V call is TRBV11-1, the J call TRBJ2-7, with TRBD2 identical over 11 bases. Germline CDR1 is SGHAT and CDR2 is FQDESV (reference sequence). The CDR3 is made up of 16 amino acids. The V gene end was trimmed by 0 bases and the J gene end by 6 bases; junction bases not matched to a gene: 7. In DNA, the CDR3 is TGTGCCAGCAGCTTAGCTGAACTAGCGGGAGTAGGCGAGCAGTACTTC. Amino acid sequence: CASSLAELAGVGEQYF. Looking up the rest from reference TRBV11-1 and TRBJ2-7 gives the full variable domain: EAEVAQSPRYKITEKSQAVAFWCDPISGHATLYWYRQILGQGPELLVQFQDESVVDDSQLPKDRFSAERLKGVDSTLKIQPAELGDSAMYLCASSLAELAGVGEQYFGPGTRLTVT.

This clonotype was seen ten or more times. This chain joins TRBV19 and TRBJ1-5; D unresolved. Trimming removed 4 bases at V and 2 bases at J, with 6 bases between. From germline, CDR1 is LNHDA and CDR2 SQIVND (reference sequence). This CDR3 contains 13 residues. The CDR3 region has the DNA TGTGCCAGTAGTAGCAACGGCAATCAGCCCCAGCATTTT. Its translation is CASSSNGNQPQHF.

About this clonotype: It is likely a read error: a sequence one base away is far more abundant. V usage is TRBV6-1 and J usage is TRBJ2-1; maybe TRBD1 (5 bases). The germline gives CDR1 MNHNS, CDR2 SASEGT. V was clipped by 4 bases and J by 10 bases, with 14 bases between them. The CDR3 has 13 residues. CDR3 residues: CASSASTAYEQFF. The CDR3 DNA is TGTGCCAGCAGTGCCTCGACAGCCTACGAGCAGTTCTTC.

V usage is TRBV7-2 and J usage is TRBJ2-3, with D maybe TRBD2 (6 bases). The CDR3 extends over 18 amino acids. Germline values: CDR1 SGHTA, CDR2 FQGNSA. Trimming stripped 5 bases from V and 1 base from J, with 22 bases between. This CDR3 is CASSAQLAKVGRTDTQYF. CDR3 DNA sequence: TGTGCCAGCAGCGCCCAACTAGCAAAGGTCGGCCGCACAGATACGCAGTATTTT.

This clonotype was counted many times. The chain combines TRBV14 with TRBJ1-2; no definite D call. V was trimmed by 0 bases and J by 4 bases, leaving 6 bases between them. Germline loops: CDR1 SGHDN, CDR2 FVKESK. The CDR3 totals 13 residues. CDR3 protein: CASSQERIYGYTF. The CDR3 DNA follows: TGTGCCAGCAGCCAAGAGCGGATCTATGGCTACACCTTC.

The V gene is TRBV11-2, the J gene TRBJ1-2; TRBD1 matches 7 bases. The ends lost 1 base at V and 5 bases at J; junction bases unmatched: 1. This CDR3 is 13 amino acids long. Germline V CDR1 and CDR2: SGHAT, FQNNGV. CDR3 region: CASSLGGQYGYTF. CDR3 sequence (DNA): TGTGCCAGCAGCTTAGGGGGACAGTATGGCTACACCTTC. The full variable domain, completed using reference TRBV11-2 and TRBJ1-2, is EAGVAQSPRYKIIEKRQSVAFWCNPISGHATLYWYQQILGQGPKLLIQFQNNGVVDDSQLPKDRFSAERLKGVDSTLKIQPAKLEDSAVYLCASSLGGQYGYTFGSGTRLTVV.

V and J are TRBV20-1 and TRBJ2-1; 7 positions agree with TRBD2. The CDR3 loop spans 13 amino acids. Germline-derived CDR1 and CDR2 are DFQATT and SNEGSKA (reference sequence). V was pared by 6 bases and J by 4 bases, with 6 bases of the junction left unmatched. CDR3: CSARTRIYNEQFF. In DNA, the CDR3 is TGCAGTGCGAGGACTAGGATTTACAATGAGCAGTTCTTC.

Concerning this clonotype: One end of the junction fails to match germline, which may point to a read error. The chain recombines TRBV28 with TRBJ1-2; D is ambiguous. In germline, CDR1 is MDHEN, CDR2 SYDVKM. This CDR3 is built from 11 residues. In DNA, the CDR3 is TGTGACAGCAGTGACCGGTCCGGCTACACCTTC. This sequence encodes CDSSDRSGYTF.